These 20 T cell receptor beta chains were all obtained from the same sample, sequenced in a study of T cells of healthy individuals. TCRdb analysed the 5' RACE reads with MiXCR anew, one entry per CDR3 protein. The data contain around 98,000 distinct CDR3 sequences, 15% to 20% of them seen just once; the ten biggest clones take up roughly 6.2%. The receptor source for this set is a human donor in good health.

This chain links TRBV7-8 with TRBJ1-1, with D uncertain. CDR3 length: 15 amino acids. Trimming left V 10 bases short and J 0 bases short, with 18 bases between. CDR1 and CDR2 from the germline V gene are SGHVS and FQNEAQ. CDR3 sequence reads: CATSPPGSMNTEAFF. CDR3 sequence (DNA): TGTGCCACCTCCCCGCCGGGGAGCATGAACACTGAAGCTTTCTTT.

The chain employs TRBV28 and TRBJ2-4, with TRBD1 identical over 10 bases. The CDR3 totals 15 residues. The V segment lost 4 bases and the J segment 6 bases; nucleotides outside the gene matches: 6. CDR1 and CDR2 (germline): MDHEN, SYDVKM. CDR3 protein: CASSSSGTGVNIQYF. The CDR3 coding sequence is TGTGCCAGCAGTTCATCCGGGACAGGGGTAAACATTCAGTACTTC.

The chain uses TRBV5-6 and TRBJ2-6, with no clear D. Germline CDR1 reads SGHDT; CDR2 reads YYEEEE. Between the trimmed V and J ends, which lost 0 bases and 4 bases, there was a span of 8 bases. This CDR3 spans 15 amino acids. CDR3 coding DNA: TGTGCCAGCAGCTTGGGGGTATCCGGGGCCAACGTCCTGACTTTC. Its translation is CASSLGVSGANVLTF.

A note on this clonotype: The junction does not match germline at one end; this may be a read error. The genes are TRBV3-1 and TRBJ2-5; D ambiguous. This CDR3 region has 16 residues. The germline V gene has CDR1 LGHDT and CDR2 YNNKEL (reference sequence). The CDR3 nucleotides are TGTGCCAGCAGTCAAGCCGGGCAGGCGTACCAAGAGACCCAGTACTTC. It codes for CASSQAGQAYQETQYF.

This clonotype has a count of ten or more. The chain employs TRBV6-4 and TRBJ2-1; 7 nucleotides agree with TRBD2. Trimming removed 2 bases from V and 5 bases from J; junction bases left unmatched: 0. CDR3 length equals 13 residues. In germline, CDR1 is MRHNA, CDR2 SNTAGT. The CDR3, as DNA: TGTGCCAGCAGTGACGGGACTAACAATGAGCAGTTCTTC. Amino acids: CASSDGTNNEQFF.

This clonotype was counted ten times or more. The V call is TRBV28, the J call TRBJ1-5, with 11 bases matching TRBD1. The junction had 7 bases not matched to a gene; V was cut back by 4 bases and J by 5 bases. The CDR3 sequence is 16 residues long. Germline values: CDR1 MDHEN, CDR2 SYDVKM. The CDR3 DNA reads TGTGCCAGCAGTTCTCTGGGACAGGGGGACTATCAGCCCCAGCATTTT. This gives the protein CASSSLGQGDYQPQHF.

The J gene is TRBJ2-5, the V gene TRBV9; D ambiguous. This CDR3 has 13 residues. The V gene lost 1 base and the J gene lost 7 bases, with 11 bases spanning the gap. The germline V gene encodes CDR1 SGDLS and CDR2 YYNGEE. The CDR3 protein is CASSVRPTGTQYF. In DNA, the CDR3 is TGTGCCAGCAGCGTACGGCCGACGGGGACCCAGTACTTC.

This clonotype was seen a few times. The V gene is TRBV4-2, the J gene TRBJ1-5; D is perhaps TRBD1 (5 bases). The CDR3 spans 17 residues. Germline V gene data show CDR1 as LGHNA and CDR2 as YNFKEQ. V dropped 5 bases and J dropped 5 bases, with 22 bases sitting between them. CDR3 in amino acids: CASSEPPGTTSYQPQHF. The CDR3 region has the DNA TGTGCCAGCAGCGAACCTCCCGGGACGACGTCCTATCAGCCCCAGCATTTT.

In this sample, this clonotype turned up many times. The chain combines TRBV5-1 with TRBJ2-6; the D is unclear. Germline-derived CDR1 and CDR2 are SGHRS and YFSETQ. V dropped 4 bases and J dropped 0 bases, with 5 bases sitting between them. This CDR3 spans 14 amino acids. The CDR3 region is CASSDFSGANVLTF. The DNA for the CDR3 is TGCGCCAGCAGCGATTTCTCTGGGGCCAACGTCCTGACTTTC.

The chain joins TRBV7-9 to TRBJ1-1; TRBD1 matches 9 bases. CDR1 SEHNR and CDR2 FQNEAQ come from the germline V gene (reference sequence). The CDR3 totals 14 residues. The junction had 5 bases not matched to a gene; V was cut back by 5 bases and J by 4 bases. The CDR3 DNA sequence: TGTGCCAGCAGCCGACAGGGGGTCGGCACTGAAGCTTTCTTT. Translation gives CASSRQGVGTEAFF.

This clonotype has a count of ten or more. The V and J genes are TRBV25-1 and TRBJ1-1, with D tentatively TRBD1 (5 bases). Germline lookup yields CDR1 MGHDK and CDR2 SYGVNS. Trimming shortened V by 6 bases and J by 7 bases, and 12 bases separated the two germline ends. This CDR3 has 12 amino acids. The CDR3 here is CASSSQGGEAFF. The DNA for the CDR3 is TGTGCCAGCAGCTCCCAGGGAGGTGAAGCTTTCTTT.

This clonotype was seen ten or more times. The chain recombines TRBV6-1 with TRBJ2-6, with D possibly TRBD1 on 6 matching bases. Trimming stripped 6 bases from V and 0 bases from J, with 21 bases between. The germline V gene has CDR1 MNHNS and CDR2 SASEGT. The CDR3 runs 19 residues. The CDR3 DNA is TGTGCCAGCAGAGGAGTTTCCGGACAGTGGAGCTCTGGGGCCAACGTCCTGACTTTC. Protein product: CASRGVSGQWSSGANVLTF.

V gene TRBV11-2 combines with J gene TRBJ2-2; 7 nucleotides line up with TRBD1. From germline, CDR1 is SGHAT and CDR2 FQNNGV. The CDR3 contains 17 residues. Unmatched junction bases numbered 10, after V lost 3 bases and J lost 3 bases. CDR3 sequence (DNA): TGTGCCAGCAGCTTTCTTCCCGGGACAGACGACACCGGGGAGCTGTTTTTT. It specifies CASSFLPGTDDTGELFF.

This clonotype appeared a few times. The J gene is TRBJ1-1, the V gene TRBV5-1, with 8 bases lining up with TRBD1. In germline, CDR1 is SGHRS, CDR2 YFSETQ. The V gene end was trimmed by 7 bases and the J gene end by 1 base; junction bases not matched to a gene: 6. This CDR3 has 14 residues. The chain's CDR3 is CASSQGGENTEAFF. The CDR3 bases are TGCGCCAGCTCACAGGGGGGGGAGAACACTGAAGCTTTCTTT.

The CDR3 bases are TGCGCCAGCAGCTCCCAAGACGAACGAAGGGGTGAAAAACTGTTTTTT. It is translated as CASSSQDERRGEKLFF. The rearrangement uses TRBV4-1 and TRBJ1-4, with D maybe TRBD1 (5 bases). The germline V gene has CDR1 MGHRA and CDR2 YSYEKL. This CDR3 contains 16 residues. V was pared by 5 bases and J by 7 bases, with 20 bases between.

The rearrangement links TRBV5-1 to TRBJ1-1; maybe TRBD1 (6 bases). The V gene lost 3 bases and the J gene lost 7 bases, with 16 bases spanning the gap. Germline-derived CDR1 and CDR2 are SGHRS and YFSETQ. This CDR3 region has 14 residues. CDR3 nucleotide sequence: TGCGCCAGCAGCTCCGGGGACACGAGGTATGAAGCTTTCTTT. It specifies CASSSGDTRYEAFF.

The chain is built from TRBV6-5 and TRBJ1-1; 7 bases map to TRBD1. Germline trimming cut 3 bases from V and 7 bases from J; bases unmatched to any gene: 8. Germline V gene sequence: CDR1 MNHEY, CDR2 SVGAGI. This CDR3 region has 14 residues. DNA for the CDR3: TGTGCCAGCAGTTATTGGCAGGGGGAGGTTGAAGCTTTCTTT. Translated: CASSYWQGEVEAFF.

The chain links TRBV20-1 to TRBJ1-4; D is undetermined. V was shortened by 3 bases and J by 0 bases, with 5 bases between the two germline ends. The CDR3 loop spans 13 amino acids. Germline lookup yields CDR1 DFQATT and CDR2 SNEGSKA (reference sequence). The CDR3 DNA is TGCAGTGCTAGCGGGGCAACTAATGAAAAACTGTTTTTT. Translating it yields CSASGATNEKLFF.

There are many counts of this clonotype. This chain uses TRBV5-6 with TRBJ1-2; tentatively, D is TRBD1 (5 bases). V was trimmed by 2 bases and J by 1 base, leaving 6 bases between them. Germline V lookup: CDR1 SGHDT, CDR2 YYEEEE. This CDR3 is built from 13 residues. The CDR3 sequence is CASSFQGNYGYTF. DNA of the CDR3: TGTGCCAGCAGCTTTCAGGGTAACTATGGCTACACCTTC.

The chain couples TRBV7-2 to TRBJ2-1; 7 bases map to TRBD2. The junction had 3 bases not matched to a gene; V was cut back by 2 bases and J by 2 bases. The V gene's germline CDR1 is SGHTA and CDR2 FQGNSA. The CDR3 runs to 15 residues. CDR3 sequence: CASSLNGGTYNEQFF. In DNA, the CDR3 is TGTGCCAGCAGCTTAAACGGGGGGACCTACAATGAGCAGTTCTTC.